This T cell receptor (beta chain) is drawn from a study of CD8+CD57+ T cells in acquired aplastic anemia. Study results and limitations: In common between the patients and the controls were some 29 CD8+ CDR3 sequences.

Selection for sequencing was limited to patients who had shown CD8+CD57+ cell expansion by flow cytometry. Germline CDR1 LNHNV, CDR2 YYDKDF (reference sequence). The CDR3 spans 16 residues. V shed 0 bases and J shed 3 bases, with 14 bases lying between them. Concerning this clonotype itself: The antigen remains undetermined.

CDR3 and TCR beta VDJ profiling relied on a genomic DNA template. Using its own MiXCR run on the reads, TCRdb lists one record per CDR3 protein. Of more than 150,000 distinct CDR3 sequences listed, approximately 48% are singletons. Sequenced material: sorted CD4+, CD8+, or CD8+CD57+ T cells (not recorded which) from PBMCs. The source of this sequence is a human donor with aplastic anemia. The V call is TRBV15, the J call TRBJ2-5; D is possibly TRBD1 (6 bases). The CDR3: CATSRDLSRGEETQYF. CDR3 DNA: TGTGCCACCAGCAGAGATCTCTCCAGGGGCGAAGAGACCCAGTACTTC.